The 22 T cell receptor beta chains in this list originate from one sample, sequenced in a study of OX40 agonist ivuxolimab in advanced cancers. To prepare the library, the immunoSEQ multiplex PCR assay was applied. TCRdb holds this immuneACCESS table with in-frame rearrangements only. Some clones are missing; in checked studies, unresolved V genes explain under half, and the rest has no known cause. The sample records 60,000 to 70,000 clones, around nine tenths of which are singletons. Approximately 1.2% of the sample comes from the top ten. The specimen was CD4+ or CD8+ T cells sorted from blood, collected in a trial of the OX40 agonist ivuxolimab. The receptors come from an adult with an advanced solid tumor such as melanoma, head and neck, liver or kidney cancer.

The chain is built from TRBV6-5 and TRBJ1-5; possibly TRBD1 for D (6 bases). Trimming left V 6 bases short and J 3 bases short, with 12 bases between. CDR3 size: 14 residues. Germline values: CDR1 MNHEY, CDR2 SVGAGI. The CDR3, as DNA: TGTGCCAGCAGCACGACAGGTATCAATCAGCCCCAGCATTTT. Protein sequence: CASSTTGINQPQHF.

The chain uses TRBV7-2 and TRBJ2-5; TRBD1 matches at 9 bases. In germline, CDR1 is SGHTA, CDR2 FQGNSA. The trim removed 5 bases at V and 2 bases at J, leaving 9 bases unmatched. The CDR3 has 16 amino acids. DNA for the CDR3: TGTGCCAGCAGCCTCACCGGGACAGGGTCACAAGAGACCCAGTACTTC. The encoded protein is CASSLTGTGSQETQYF.

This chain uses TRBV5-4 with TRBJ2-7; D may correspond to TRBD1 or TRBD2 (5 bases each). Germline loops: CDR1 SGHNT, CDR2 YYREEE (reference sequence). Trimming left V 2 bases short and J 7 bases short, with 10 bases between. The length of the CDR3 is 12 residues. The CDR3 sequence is CASSFPGREQYF. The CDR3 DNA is TGTGCCAGCAGCTTTCCGGGGCGGGAGCAGTACTTC.

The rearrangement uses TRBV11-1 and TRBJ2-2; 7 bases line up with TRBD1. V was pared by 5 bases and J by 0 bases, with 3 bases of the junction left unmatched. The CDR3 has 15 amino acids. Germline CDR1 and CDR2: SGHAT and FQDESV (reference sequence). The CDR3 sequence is CASSPDRSNTGELFF. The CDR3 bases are TGTGCCAGCAGCCCGGACAGGTCGAACACCGGGGAGCTGTTTTTT.

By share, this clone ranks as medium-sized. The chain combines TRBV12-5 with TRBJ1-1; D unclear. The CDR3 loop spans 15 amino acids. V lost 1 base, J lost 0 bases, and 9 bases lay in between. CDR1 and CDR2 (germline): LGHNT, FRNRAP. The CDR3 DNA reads TGTGCTAGTGGTTTGGACTCTTTGGTGAACACTGAAGCTTTCTTT. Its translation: CASGLDSLVNTEAFF.

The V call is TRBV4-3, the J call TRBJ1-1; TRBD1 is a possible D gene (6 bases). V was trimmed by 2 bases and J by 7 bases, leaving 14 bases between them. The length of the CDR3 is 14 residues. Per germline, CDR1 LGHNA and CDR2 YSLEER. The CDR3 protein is CASSQRGGQSEAFF. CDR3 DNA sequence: TGCGCCAGCAGCCAAAGGGGAGGACAGAGTGAAGCTTTCTTT.

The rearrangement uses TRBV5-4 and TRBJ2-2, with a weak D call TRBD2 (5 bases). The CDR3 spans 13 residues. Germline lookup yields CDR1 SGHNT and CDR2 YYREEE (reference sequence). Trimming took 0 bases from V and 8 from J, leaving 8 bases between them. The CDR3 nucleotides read TGTGCCAGCAGCTTGGCCGAGGGTGGGGAGCTGTTTTTT. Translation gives CASSLAEGGELFF. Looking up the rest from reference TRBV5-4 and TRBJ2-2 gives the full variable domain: ETGVTQSPTHLIKTRGQQVTLRCSSQSGHNTVSWYQQALGQGPQFIFQYYREEENGRGNFPPRFSGLQFPNYSSELNVNALELDDSALYLCASSLAEGGELFFGEGSRLTVL.

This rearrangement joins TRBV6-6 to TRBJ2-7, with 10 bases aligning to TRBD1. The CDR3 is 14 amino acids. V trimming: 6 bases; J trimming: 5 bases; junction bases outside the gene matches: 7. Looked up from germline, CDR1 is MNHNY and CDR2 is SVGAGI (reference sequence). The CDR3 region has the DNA TGTGCCAGCAGGCGGACAGGGGGTATGAACGAGCAGTACTTC. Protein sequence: CASRRTGGMNEQYF.

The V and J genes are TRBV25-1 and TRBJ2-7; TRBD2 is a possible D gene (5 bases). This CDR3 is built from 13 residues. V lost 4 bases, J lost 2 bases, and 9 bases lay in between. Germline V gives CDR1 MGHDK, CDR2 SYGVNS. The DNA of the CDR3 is TGTGCCAGCAGTGTCAGGACTGCCTACGAGCAGTACTTC. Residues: CASSVRTAYEQYF.

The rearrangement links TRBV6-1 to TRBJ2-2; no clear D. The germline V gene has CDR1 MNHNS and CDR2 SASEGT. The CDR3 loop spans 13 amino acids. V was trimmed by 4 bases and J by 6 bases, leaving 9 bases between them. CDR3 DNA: TGTGCCAGCAGTGTGGAGATACCCGGGGAGCTGTTTTTT. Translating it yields CASSVEIPGELFF.

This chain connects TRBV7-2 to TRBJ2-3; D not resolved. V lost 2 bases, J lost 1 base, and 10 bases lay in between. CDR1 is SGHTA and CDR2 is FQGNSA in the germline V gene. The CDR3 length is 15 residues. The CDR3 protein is CASSLSPRGTDTQYF. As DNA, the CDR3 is TGTGCCAGCAGCTTAAGTCCCCGGGGCACAGATACGCAGTATTTT.

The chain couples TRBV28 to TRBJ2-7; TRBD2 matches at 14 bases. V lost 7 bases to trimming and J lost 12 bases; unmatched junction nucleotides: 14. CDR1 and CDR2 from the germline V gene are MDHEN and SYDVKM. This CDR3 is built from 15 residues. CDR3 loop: CASTSSGTSGSRGYF. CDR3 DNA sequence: TGTGCCAGCACCTCTTCCGGGACTAGCGGGAGTCGGGGGTACTTC.

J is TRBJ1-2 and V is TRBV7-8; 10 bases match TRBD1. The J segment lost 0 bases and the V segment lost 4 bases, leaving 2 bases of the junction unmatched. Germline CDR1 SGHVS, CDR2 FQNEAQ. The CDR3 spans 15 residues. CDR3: CASSSGQGANYGYTF. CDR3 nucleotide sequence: TGTGCCAGCAGCTCCGGACAGGGGGCTAACTATGGCTACACCTTC.

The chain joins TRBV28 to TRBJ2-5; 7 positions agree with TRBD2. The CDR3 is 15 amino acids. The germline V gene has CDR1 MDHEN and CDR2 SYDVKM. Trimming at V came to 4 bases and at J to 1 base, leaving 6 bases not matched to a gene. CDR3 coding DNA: TGTGCCAGCAGTTCGCCAGCTAGCGGCCAAGAGACCCAGTACTTC. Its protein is CASSSPASGQETQYF.

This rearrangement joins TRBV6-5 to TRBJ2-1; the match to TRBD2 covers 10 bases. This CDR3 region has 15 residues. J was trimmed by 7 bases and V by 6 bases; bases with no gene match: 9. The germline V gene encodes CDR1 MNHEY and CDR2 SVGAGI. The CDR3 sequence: CASRRTSGEENEQFF. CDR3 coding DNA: TGTGCCAGCAGACGCACTAGCGGGGAGGAGAATGAGCAGTTCTTC.

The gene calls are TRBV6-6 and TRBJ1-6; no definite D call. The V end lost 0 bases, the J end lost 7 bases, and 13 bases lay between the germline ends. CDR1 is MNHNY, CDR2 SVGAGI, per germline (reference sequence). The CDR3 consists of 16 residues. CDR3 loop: CASSYSGSRLNSPLHF. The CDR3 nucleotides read TGTGCCAGCAGTTACTCCGGCAGTCGCTTAAATTCACCCCTCCACTTT.

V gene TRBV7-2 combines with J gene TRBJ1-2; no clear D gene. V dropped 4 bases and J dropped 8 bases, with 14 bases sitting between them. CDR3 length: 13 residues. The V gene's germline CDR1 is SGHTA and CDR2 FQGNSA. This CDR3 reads CASSSGYWSGYTF. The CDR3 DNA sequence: TGTGCCAGCAGCTCGGGGTATTGGAGCGGCTACACCTTC. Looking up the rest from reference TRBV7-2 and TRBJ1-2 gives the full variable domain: GAGVSQSPSNKVTEKGKDVELRCDPISGHTALYWYRQSLGQGLEFLIYFQGNSAPDKSGLPSDRFSAERTGGSVSTLTIQRTQQEDSAVYLCASSSGYWSGYTFGSGTRLTVV.

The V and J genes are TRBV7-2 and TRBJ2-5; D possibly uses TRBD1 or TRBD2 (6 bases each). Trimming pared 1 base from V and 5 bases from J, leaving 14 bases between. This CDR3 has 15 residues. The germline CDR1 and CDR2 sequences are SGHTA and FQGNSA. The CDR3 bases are TGTGCCAGCAGCTTAGTACGGGGGCGCGGGGAGACCCAGTACTTC. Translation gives CASSLVRGRGETQYF.

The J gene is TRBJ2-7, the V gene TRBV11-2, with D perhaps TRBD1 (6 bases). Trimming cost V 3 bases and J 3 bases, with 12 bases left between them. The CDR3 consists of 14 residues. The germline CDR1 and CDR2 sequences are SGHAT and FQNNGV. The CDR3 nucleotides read TGTGCCAGCAGCTTGGTACAGGGTGTCTACGAGCAGTACTTC. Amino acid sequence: CASSLVQGVYEQYF.

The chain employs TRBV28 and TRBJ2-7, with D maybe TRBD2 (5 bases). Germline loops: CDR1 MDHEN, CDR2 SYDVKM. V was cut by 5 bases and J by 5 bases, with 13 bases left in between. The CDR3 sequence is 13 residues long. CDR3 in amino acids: CASSGSPGNEQYF. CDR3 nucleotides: TGTGCCAGCAGTGGGTCCCCGGGGAACGAGCAGTACTTC.

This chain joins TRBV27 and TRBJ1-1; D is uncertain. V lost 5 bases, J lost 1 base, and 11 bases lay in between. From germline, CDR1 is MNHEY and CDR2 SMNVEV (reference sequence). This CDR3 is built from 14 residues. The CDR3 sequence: CASSPTGPNTEAFF. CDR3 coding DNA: TGTGCCAGCAGTCCAACCGGACCGAACACTGAAGCTTTCTTT.

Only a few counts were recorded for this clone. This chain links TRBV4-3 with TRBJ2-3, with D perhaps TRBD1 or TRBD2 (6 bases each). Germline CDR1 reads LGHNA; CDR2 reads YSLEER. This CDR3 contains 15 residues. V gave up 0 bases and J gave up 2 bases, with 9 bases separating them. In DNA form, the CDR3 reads TGCGCCAGCAGCCAAGATGGGGGGCACACAGATACGCAGTATTTT. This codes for CASSQDGGHTDTQYF.